This paragraph reports one T cell receptor (beta chain). Its antigen is unknown. Base qualities were left out, and no much larger clone turns up one base away. Collaborating institutions collected whole blood in K2EDTA tubes following their own protocols. For TCRbeta analysis, collaborator samples were shipped as frozen whole blood, as isolated PBMCs, or as DNA extracted from either sample type. From its cysteine to its phenylalanine, the CDR3 spans 11 amino acids. The CDR3 DNA has 33 bases and is translated from base 1. The CDR1 and CDR2 encoded by the germline V gene (reference sequence) are DFQATT and SNEGSKA. V gives up 5 bases and J gives up 7 bases, and the segment between their germline ends measures 10 bases. The sample belongs to a study of blood T cell repertoires in COVID-19 (dated by TCRdb to 2020 to 2022). General notes on the study: Collaborator samples came from the United States, Italy and Spain and covered acute and convalescent phases of COVID-19. The material from the prospective study consisted of cDNA or gDNA derived from T cells, B-cell-depleted T cells, or PBMCs. Subjects who had been exposed to COVID-19, were actively infected with it, or had recovered from it provided the deeply sampled blood TCRbeta repertoires that made up the dataset. The repertoires were released in a freely available public database meant as a resource for research on the immune response to SARS-CoV-2. The samples were drawn from the first 160 participants of the ongoing ImmuneRACE study and from 950 to 1,500 subjects provided by 6 global collaborators. The sample metadata nearly always contained a de-identified subject ID, COVID-19 status, age in years and sex. Where available, HLA class I and class II types were obtained from metadata supplied by the sample provider rather than from assay-based typing. Overall study outcomes, separate from this receptor: How much clinical and demographic metadata was included differed by source and by participant, and the metadata was provided uncurated.

TCRbeta CDR3 regions were amplified from genomic DNA by means of the immunoSEQ Assay, a bias-controlled multiplex PCR. The authors' analysis ran thus. Within the assay, amplification of reference gene primers was used to estimate how many nucleated cells each sample contained. To quantify the absolute abundance of each unique TCRbeta CDR3 rearrangement, sequence reads were collapsed and filtered. For each sample, productive Simpson clonality was calculated as the square root of Simpson's diversity index over productive rearrangements. This is the immuneACCESS table as TCRdb keeps it, with only in-frame sequences that have V and J called. A part of the clones is gone; compared with another copy, unresolved V genes explain less than half, and the rest is unexplained. From that table come the V and J calls and clone size; the DNA was used to work out D and trimming. The sample data list over 85,000 clones, and over 75% of these were observed just once. Roughly 16% of the sample comes from the top ten.

The sequence was obtained from a woman of 80 years or more with active or convalescent COVID-19. The sequencing sample was made of peripheral blood. The chain links TRBV20-1 with TRBJ2-3; confidence is insufficient to name the D gene. CDR3 region: CSAPRFNTQYF. The sequenced DNA is TGCAGTGCTCCTAGATTTAATACGCAGTATTTT.